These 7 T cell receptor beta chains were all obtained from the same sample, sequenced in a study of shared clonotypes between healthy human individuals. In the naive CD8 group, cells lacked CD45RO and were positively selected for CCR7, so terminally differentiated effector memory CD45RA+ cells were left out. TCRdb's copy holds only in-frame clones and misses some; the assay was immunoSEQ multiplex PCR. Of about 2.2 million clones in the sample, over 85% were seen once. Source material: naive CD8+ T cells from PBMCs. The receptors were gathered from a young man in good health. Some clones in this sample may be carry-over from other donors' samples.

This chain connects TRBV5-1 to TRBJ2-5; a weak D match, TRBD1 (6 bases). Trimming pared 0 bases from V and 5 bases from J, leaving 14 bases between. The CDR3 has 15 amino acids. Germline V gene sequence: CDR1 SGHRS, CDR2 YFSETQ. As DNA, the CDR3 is TGCGCCAGCAGCTTGGCAGGGGTGACGGGGGAGACCCAGTACTTC. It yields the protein CASSLAGVTGETQYF. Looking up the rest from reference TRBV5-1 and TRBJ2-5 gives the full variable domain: KAGVTQTPRYLIKTRGQQVTLSCSPISGHRSVSWYQQTPGQGLQFLFEYFSETQRNKGNFPGRFSGRQFSNSRSEMNVSTLELGDSALYLCASSLAGVTGETQYFGPGTRLLVL.

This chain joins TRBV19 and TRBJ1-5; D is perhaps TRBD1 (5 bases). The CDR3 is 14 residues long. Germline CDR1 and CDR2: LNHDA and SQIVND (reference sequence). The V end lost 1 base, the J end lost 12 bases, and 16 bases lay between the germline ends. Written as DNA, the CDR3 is TGTGCCAGTAGTATAGCGGCAGGGAATAGGGACCAGCATTTT. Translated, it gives CASSIAAGNRDQHF.

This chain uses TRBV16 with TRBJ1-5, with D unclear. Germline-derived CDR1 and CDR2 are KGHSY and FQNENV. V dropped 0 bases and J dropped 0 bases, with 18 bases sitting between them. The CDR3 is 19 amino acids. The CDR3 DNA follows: TGTGCCAGCAGCCAATCGTTGGCATCCCGAGGGTATAGCAATCAGCCCCAGCATTTT. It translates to CASSQSLASRGYSNQPQHF.

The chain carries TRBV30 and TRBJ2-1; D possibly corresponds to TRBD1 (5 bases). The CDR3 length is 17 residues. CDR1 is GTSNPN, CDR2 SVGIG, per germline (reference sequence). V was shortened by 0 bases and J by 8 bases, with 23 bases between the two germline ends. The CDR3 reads CAWSVGSLGLGQYEQFF. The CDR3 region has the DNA TGTGCCTGGAGTGTGGGGTCCCTGGGCCTGGGGCAGTATGAGCAGTTCTTC.

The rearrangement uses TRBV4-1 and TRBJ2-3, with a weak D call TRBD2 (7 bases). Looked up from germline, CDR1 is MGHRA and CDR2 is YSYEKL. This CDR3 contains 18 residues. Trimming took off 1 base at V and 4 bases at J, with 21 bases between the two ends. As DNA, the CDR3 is TGCGCCAGCAGCCAAGGGGGGCCTAGCGGTTGGGACGCAGATACGCAGTATTTT. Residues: CASSQGGPSGWDADTQYF.

CDR3 coding DNA: TGTGCCAGCAGCAACCCACCAGTCGGGGGGGAAGCTTTCTTT. Residues: CASSNPPVGGEAFF. The V call is TRBV6-5, the J call TRBJ1-1; maybe TRBD1 (5 bases). In germline, CDR1 is MNHEY, CDR2 SVGAGI. This CDR3 contains 14 residues. Trimming took 6 bases from V and 8 from J, leaving 19 bases between them.

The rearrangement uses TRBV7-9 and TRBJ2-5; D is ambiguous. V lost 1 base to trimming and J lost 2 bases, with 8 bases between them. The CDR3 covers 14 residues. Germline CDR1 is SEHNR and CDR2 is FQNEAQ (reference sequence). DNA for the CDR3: TGTGCCAGCAGCTTAGTGGGTTGGCAAGAGACCCAGTACTTC. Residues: CASSLVGWQETQYF.